Presented here are 16 T cell receptor beta chains from one specimen sequenced in a study of blood T cell repertoires in COVID-19. TCRdb keeps only in-frame clones here, not all; method: immunoSEQ multiplex PCR. The sample holds 100,000 to 150,000 clones, less than 90% seen once. The sample was peripheral blood. These receptors were collected from a woman aged 25 to 45 who had recovered from COVID-19.

The chain is built from TRBV30 and TRBJ1-1; 7 nucleotides match TRBD1. The CDR3 is 14 residues long. Germline values: CDR1 GTSNPN, CDR2 SVGIG (reference sequence). Unmatched junction bases numbered 12, after V lost 4 bases and J lost 7 bases. CDR3 sequence (DNA): TGTGCCTGGAAAGTCAAGACAGGGACGAATGAAGCTTTCTTT. This encodes CAWKVKTGTNEAFF.

The rearrangement links TRBV9 to TRBJ2-3, with D possibly matching TRBD1 (6 bases). The CDR3 extends over 15 amino acids. The V end was cut by 6 bases, the J end by 2 bases, with 16 bases between. Looked up from germline, CDR1 is SGDLS and CDR2 is YYNGEE. CDR3 in amino acids: CASTPTGDFTDTQYF. The CDR3 DNA sequence: TGTGCCAGCACCCCGACAGGAGATTTCACAGATACGCAGTATTTT.

The V gene is TRBV2, the J gene TRBJ1-6; D gene uncertain. The ends were cut back, 4 bases at V and 6 bases at J, with 19 bases in the middle. The length of the CDR3 is 17 residues. CDR1 SNHLY and CDR2 FYNNEI come from the germline V gene. The CDR3 DNA reads TGTGCCAGCAGTGTCCTCATGGGGAGTACGACTAATTCACCCCTCCACTTT. Protein sequence: CASSVLMGSTTNSPLHF.

This clone has a single count. DNA for the CDR3: TGCGCCAGCAGTGAGGGGCGCGTGGGGAACACTGAAGCTTTCTTT. Protein product: CASSEGRVGNTEAFF. The chain employs TRBV10-1 and TRBJ1-1; no definite D call. This CDR3 is 15 amino acids long. With 2 bases removed from V and 1 base from J, the gap between germline ends came to 11 bases. CDR1 is WNHNN, CDR2 SYGVQD, per germline (reference sequence).

In this sample, this clone turned up once. The CDR3 sequence is CASSPNPVLPLAGGYEQYF. Written as DNA, the CDR3 is TGTGCCAGCAGCCCAAACCCAGTTCTACCTCTAGCGGGAGGCTACGAGCAGTACTTC. This chain joins TRBV7-6 and TRBJ2-7, with TRBD2 matching 11 bases. This CDR3 has 19 amino acids. J lost 3 bases, V lost 5 bases, and 18 bases had no gene match. Germline CDR1 reads SGHVS; CDR2 reads FNYEAQ.

The V call is TRBV4-1, the J call TRBJ2-7; 7 positions agree with TRBD1. After removal of 0 bases from V and 9 bases from J, the junction contained 14 bases not matched to a gene. CDR1 and CDR2 from the germline V gene are MGHRA and YSYEKL. CDR3 length: 16 residues. CDR3 in amino acids: CASSQDPLERGLGQYF. CDR3 sequence (DNA): TGCGCCAGCAGCCAAGACCCCCTGGAAAGGGGGCTAGGGCAGTACTTC.

The genes are TRBV19 and TRBJ1-2, with 7 bases lining up with TRBD1. Germline V gene sequence: CDR1 LNHDA, CDR2 SQIVND (reference sequence). J gave up 1 base and V 6 bases, and 11 bases lay outside the gene matches. The CDR3 length is 16 residues. CDR3 protein: CASRPSGQKYNYGYTF. The CDR3 nucleotides are TGTGCCAGTAGACCTTCGGGACAGAAATATAACTATGGCTACACCTTC.

This chain connects TRBV5-5 to TRBJ1-4, with 7 bases identical to TRBD1. V shed 7 bases and J 2 bases; nucleotides not matched to a gene: 5. CDR1 is SGHKS and CDR2 is YYEKEE in the germline V gene (reference sequence). The length of the CDR3 is 14 residues. The CDR3 nucleotides read TGTGCCAGCCGACTGACAGGGACTAATGAAAAACTGTTTTTT. This codes for CASRLTGTNEKLFF. Based on the CDR3 plus reference TRBV5-5 and TRBJ1-4, the full variable domain is DAGVTQSPTHLIKTRGQQVTLRCSPISGHKSVSWYQQVLGQGPQFIFQYYEKEERGRGNFPDRFSARQFPNYSSELNVNALLLGDSALYLCASRLTGTNEKLFFGSGTQLSVL.

This chain uses TRBV11-2 with TRBJ1-2; weak D call: TRBD1 (6 bases). Per germline, CDR1 SGHAT and CDR2 FQNNGV. The CDR3 contains 13 residues. Trimming shortened V by 4 bases and J by 9 bases, and 15 bases separated the two germline ends. The CDR3 nucleotides read TGTGCCAGCAGCTGGGACATGGGGAGACGCTACACCTTC. Amino acids: CASSWDMGRRYTF.

CDR3 coding DNA: TGCGCCAGCAGCCAGCCCGGACAGTGGAGCTCCTATAATTCACCCCTCCACTTT. It encodes CASSQPGQWSSYNSPLHF. This chain joins TRBV4-1 and TRBJ1-6; tentative D call: TRBD1 (6 bases). This CDR3 has 18 amino acids. Germline values: CDR1 MGHRA, CDR2 YSYEKL. Deletions cut 3 bases from V and 0 bases from J, with 15 bases between.

This sequence joins TRBV5-6 and TRBJ2-7; 10 bases line up with TRBD2. CDR1 and CDR2 from the germline V gene are SGHDT and YYEEEE. The CDR3 length is 16 residues. V trimming: 3 bases; J trimming: 1 base; junction bases outside the gene matches: 7. The CDR3 DNA follows: TGTGCCAGCAGCTCAGAGACTAGCGGGTTTTCCTACGAGCAGTACTTC. As protein: CASSSETSGFSYEQYF. The full variable domain, its missing parts supplied by reference TRBV5-6 and TRBJ2-7, is DAGVTQSPTHLIKTRGQQVTLRCSPKSGHDTVSWYQQALGQGPQFIFQYYEEEERQRGNFPDRFSGHQFPNYSSELNVNALLLGDSALYLCASSSETSGFSYEQYFGPGTRLTVT.

This clone was recorded once. This sequence joins TRBV18 and TRBJ1-3; 9 nucleotides line up with TRBD1. CDR1 and CDR2 (germline): KGHSH, LQKENI. This CDR3 spans 17 amino acids. J was trimmed by 1 base and V by 2 bases; bases with no gene match: 6. The CDR3 protein is CASSPIPGTGSGNTIYF. The CDR3 nucleotides are TGTGCCAGCTCACCAATTCCCGGGACAGGGTCTGGAAACACCATATATTTT.

The V call is TRBV7-9, the J call TRBJ1-1; D is uncertain. This CDR3 spans 13 amino acids. V was cut by 6 bases and J by 1 base, with 9 bases left in between. Germline CDR1 and CDR2: SEHNR and FQNEAQ (reference sequence). CDR3 protein: CASRETANTEAFF. CDR3 sequence (DNA): TGTGCCAGCAGGGAAACAGCGAACACTGAAGCTTTCTTT.

Here the CDR3 reads CASSEFGPRDYYGYTF. In DNA, the CDR3 is TGTGCCAGCAGTGAATTTGGCCCTCGAGACTACTATGGCTACACCTTC. The chain joins TRBV6-1 to TRBJ1-2; D remains ambiguous. The CDR3 sequence is 16 residues long. With 2 bases removed from V and 3 bases from J, the gap between germline ends came to 16 bases. Germline V gene lookup returns CDR1 MNHNS and CDR2 SASEGT.

The rearrangement joins TRBV5-1 to TRBJ2-3; 9 bases map to TRBD2. The V gene's germline CDR1 is SGHRS and CDR2 YFSETQ. The CDR3 is 16 amino acids. J was trimmed by 4 bases and V by 0 bases; bases with no gene match: 6. The CDR3 region is CASSLGAGGLADTQYF. The CDR3 nucleotides read TGCGCCAGCAGCTTGGGAGCGGGAGGATTGGCAGATACGCAGTATTTT.

The rearrangement joins TRBV19 to TRBJ1-5; tentatively, D is TRBD1 (5 bases). This CDR3 is built from 14 residues. Germline lookup yields CDR1 LNHDA and CDR2 SQIVND (reference sequence). The ends were cut back, 7 bases at V and 2 bases at J, with 12 bases in the middle. This CDR3 reads CASKRREGNQPQHF. The CDR3, as DNA: TGTGCCAGTAAACGCAGGGAAGGCAATCAGCCCCAGCATTTT. Full variable domain (missing parts from reference TRBV19 and TRBJ1-5): DGGITQSPKYLFRKEGQNVTLSCEQNLNHDAMYWYRQDPGQGLRLIYYSQIVNDFQKGDIAEGYSVSREKKESFPLTVTSAQKNPTAFYLCASKRREGNQPQHFGDGTRLSIL.